This T cell receptor beta chain was observed in a study of blood T cell repertoires in COVID-19. As for the study in general: The United States, Italy and Spain were the sources of the acute and convalescent COVID-19 samples. PBMCs, B-cell-depleted T cells, or T cells provided the cDNA or gDNA that made up the material.

The V end was cut by 6 bases, the J end by 0 bases, with 13 bases between. The CDR3 covers 15 residues. Germline CDR1 is MNHEY and CDR2 is SMNVEV (reference sequence). Per the original methods: It was from reference gene primer amplification that nucleated cell counts were estimated. This table comes from immunoSEQ multiplex PCR, and its TCRdb copy is limited to in-frame clones, with some not included. V and J calls and clone size are given by that table; D and trimming were obtained from the DNA. The sample has 130,000 to 150,000 clones, around four fifths seen once; the top ten hold around 40%. This receptor was obtained from a human donor in a cohort sampled during active COVID-19. Sequences were obtained from peripheral blood. The chain recombines TRBV27 with TRBJ2-3, with D possibly matching TRBD1 (6 bases). CDR3 DNA sequence: TGTGCCAGCAGCCCGAGGGGGTGGAGCACAGATACGCAGTATTTT. It yields the protein CASSPRGWSTDTQYF.